Below are 10 T cell receptor beta chains sequenced from a single sample in a study of OX40 agonist ivuxolimab in advanced cancers. Generated by immunoSEQ multiplex PCR, the TCRdb table keeps only in-frame clones and is missing some. The sample records tens of thousands of clones, just over 85% being singletons. The sample in question was CD4+ or CD8+ T cells sorted from blood, obtained in a trial of the OX40 agonist ivuxolimab. These receptors were obtained from an adult with an advanced solid tumor such as melanoma, head and neck, liver or kidney cancer.

The chain employs TRBV6-6 and TRBJ2-7; D remains ambiguous. The CDR3 runs to 14 residues. Germline-derived CDR1 and CDR2 are MNHNY and SVGAGI (reference sequence). Between the trimmed V and J ends, which lost 0 bases and 2 bases, there was a span of 8 bases. CDR3 amino acids: CASSYSPGTYEQYF. The CDR3 region has the DNA TGTGCCAGCAGTTACTCGCCAGGTACCTACGAGCAGTACTTC.

V gene TRBV27 combines with J gene TRBJ2-7; TRBD1 aligns across 10 bases. Germline V gene data show CDR1 as MNHEY and CDR2 as SMNVEV (reference sequence). V lost 1 base to trimming and J lost 5 bases; unmatched junction nucleotides: 5. The CDR3 has 15 amino acids. CDR3 residues: CASSLFGDRGHEQYF. The CDR3 region has the DNA TGTGCCAGCAGTTTATTCGGGGACAGGGGTCACGAGCAGTACTTC.

This clone was seen just once. The genes are TRBV7-2 and TRBJ1-3; 7 bases agree with TRBD1. The CDR3 sequence is 14 residues long. CDR1 and CDR2 (germline): SGHTA, FQGNSA. After removal of 5 bases from V and 4 bases from J, the junction contained 5 bases not matched to a gene. The CDR3, as DNA: TGTGCCAGCAGCCTCACAGGGGTCGGAAACACCATATATTTT. Protein: CASSLTGVGNTIYF. Filled out from reference TRBV7-2 and TRBJ1-3, the complete variable domain reads GAGVSQSPSNKVTEKGKDVELRCDPISGHTALYWYRQSLGQGLEFLIYFQGNSAPDKSGLPSDRFSAERTGGSVSTLTIQRTQQEDSAVYLCASSLTGVGNTIYFGEGSWLTVV.

This clone has a handful of counts. The J gene is TRBJ1-1, the V gene TRBV5-1; D is uncertain. The length of the CDR3 is 18 residues. V was shortened by 0 bases and J by 1 base, with 19 bases between the two germline ends. Germline CDR1 is SGHRS and CDR2 is YFSETQ. This chain's CDR3 is CASSLEARRALANTEAFF. CDR3 sequence (DNA): TGCGCCAGCAGCTTGGAAGCCCGCCGGGCTTTAGCGAACACTGAAGCTTTCTTT. The complete variable domain, with remaining parts taken from reference TRBV5-1 and TRBJ1-1, reads KAGVTQTPRYLIKTRGQQVTLSCSPISGHRSVSWYQQTPGQGLQFLFEYFSETQRNKGNFPGRFSGRQFSNSRSEMNVSTLELGDSALYLCASSLEARRALANTEAFFGQGTRLTVV.

The chain has TRBV11-2 and TRBJ1-6; the D gene is possibly TRBD1 (5 bases). Germline V lookup: CDR1 SGHAT, CDR2 FQNNGV. V was trimmed by 3 bases and J by 0 bases, leaving 12 bases between them. CDR3 length equals 17 residues. The CDR3 region has the DNA TGTGCCAGCAGCTTTGGGGGGGGGAGCTCCTATAATTCACCCCTCCACTTT. This translates into CASSFGGGSSYNSPLHF.

The rearrangement joins TRBV4-3 to TRBJ2-7, with 7 bases fitting TRBD2. Trimming at V came to 4 bases and at J to 3 bases, leaving 9 bases not matched to a gene. This CDR3 has 15 amino acids. The germline V gene encodes CDR1 LGHNA and CDR2 YSLEER. This chain's CDR3 is CASSPRGAGNYEQYF. DNA for the CDR3: TGCGCCAGCAGCCCGAGGGGAGCGGGAAACTACGAGCAGTACTTC.

This chain joins TRBV28 and TRBJ1-3, with TRBD1 as a possible D gene (5 bases). This CDR3 comprises 14 residues. V lost 8 bases to trimming and J lost 2 bases, with 13 bases between them. Germline assignment: CDR1 MDHEN and CDR2 SYDVKM. CDR3: CASLVGGAGNTIYF. The CDR3 DNA reads TGTGCCAGCCTGGTCGGGGGAGCTGGAAACACCATATATTTT.

The J gene is TRBJ2-3, the V gene TRBV29-1; 10 nucleotides align to TRBD2. Germline V lookup: CDR1 SQVTM, CDR2 ANQGSEA. Trimming at V came to 3 bases and at J to 4 bases, leaving 10 bases not matched to a gene. This CDR3 has 16 amino acids. CDR3 in amino acids: CSVERRLAGEADTQYF. The DNA of the CDR3 is TGCAGCGTTGAGAGGCGGCTAGCGGGAGAGGCAGATACGCAGTATTTT.

The chain combines TRBV4-3 with TRBJ1-2; a weak D match, TRBD1 (5 bases). The V end was cut by 0 bases, the J end by 4 bases, with 12 bases between. Per the germline V gene, CDR1 is LGHNA and CDR2 is YSLEER. This CDR3 contains 15 residues. The CDR3 region is CASSQENWGGYGYTF. The CDR3 DNA reads TGCGCCAGCAGCCAAGAGAATTGGGGGGGCTATGGCTACACCTTC.

The chain couples TRBV28 to TRBJ2-6; tentative D call: TRBD2 (7 bases). The CDR3 totals 21 residues. CDR1 MDHEN and CDR2 SYDVKM come from the germline V gene. V was shortened by 2 bases and J by 4 bases, with 27 bases between the two germline ends. CDR3: CASSLKGGWTSLVSGANVLTF. In nucleotides, the CDR3 is TGTGCCAGCAGTTTAAAGGGGGGTTGGACTAGTTTGGTCTCCGGGGCCAACGTCCTGACTTTC.